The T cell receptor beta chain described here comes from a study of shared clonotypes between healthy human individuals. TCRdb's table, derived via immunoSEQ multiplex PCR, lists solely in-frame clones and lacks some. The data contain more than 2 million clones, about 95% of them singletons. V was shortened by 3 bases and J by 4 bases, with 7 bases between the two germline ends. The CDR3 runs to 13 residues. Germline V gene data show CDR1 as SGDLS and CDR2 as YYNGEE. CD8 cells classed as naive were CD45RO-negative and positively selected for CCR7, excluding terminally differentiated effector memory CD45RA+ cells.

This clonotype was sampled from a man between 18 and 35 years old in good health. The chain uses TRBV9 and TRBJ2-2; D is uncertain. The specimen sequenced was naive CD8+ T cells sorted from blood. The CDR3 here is CASSAPTTGELFF. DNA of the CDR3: TGTGCCAGCAGCGCACCGACCACCGGGGAGCTGTTTTTT.